This passage covers 25 T cell receptor beta chains from one sample sequenced in a study of cytomegalovirus exposure and HLA in healthy donors (dated by TCRdb to about 2017). The receptor library was made with the immunoSEQ multiplex PCR assay. The table was pulled from immuneACCESS by TCRdb, which kept in-frame rearrangements only. Such tables lose some clones; where checked, under half of the loss comes from unresolved V genes, and the rest has no known cause. A total of some 210,000 clones appear in this sample, about nine tenths of them only once. Of the sample, 2% falls within the top ten clones. Sequenced sample: PBMCs. The source is a woman younger than 35 in good health and CMV-seropositive.

The chain has TRBV28 and TRBJ1-2, with D perhaps TRBD1 (5 bases). V was clipped by 11 bases and J by 6 bases, with 19 bases between them. This CDR3 is built from 13 residues. Germline CDR1 reads MDHEN; CDR2 reads SYDVKM. The CDR3 region is CAESRGVADGYTF. The DNA of the CDR3 is TGTGCCGAGTCGAGAGGGGTAGCGGATGGCTACACCTTC.

V and J are TRBV7-3 and TRBJ1-2; 11 bases map to TRBD1. Germline lookup yields CDR1 SGHTA and CDR2 FQGTGA. V gave up 5 bases and J gave up 6 bases; unmatched junction bases: 2. CDR3 length: 13 amino acids. In nucleotides, the CDR3 is TGTGCCAGCAGCCCGGACAGGGGGCATGGCTACACCTTC. Translating it yields CASSPDRGHGYTF.

The chain has TRBV27 and TRBJ2-1; tentative D call: TRBD2 (6 bases). CDR1 and CDR2 (germline): MNHEY, SMNVEV (reference sequence). The CDR3 runs 16 residues. V was clipped by 5 bases and J by 0 bases, with 14 bases between them. The CDR3 bases are TGTGCCAGCAGTCTAGCGCCCCCGAGCTCCTACAATGAGCAGTTCTTC. Translating gives CASSLAPPSSYNEQFF.

The chain links TRBV9 to TRBJ1-2; tentative D call: TRBD1 (6 bases). Germline V gene data show CDR1 as SGDLS and CDR2 as YYNGEE. This CDR3 spans 15 amino acids. V dropped 0 bases and J dropped 8 bases, with 17 bases sitting between them. This chain's CDR3 is CASSVERGRTGGYTF. DNA for the CDR3: TGTGCCAGCAGCGTAGAGCGGGGGCGGACGGGAGGCTACACCTTC.

In DNA form, the CDR3 reads TGTGCCAGCAGCTTAGGACGGGGTCAGGGGGCCTACAATGAGCAGTTCTTC. It yields the protein CASSLGRGQGAYNEQFF. This chain uses TRBV7-9 with TRBJ2-1; 7 bases map to TRBD1. The trim removed 1 base at V and 2 bases at J, leaving 8 bases unmatched. Germline V gene sequence: CDR1 SEHNR, CDR2 FQNEAQ (reference sequence). The CDR3 covers 17 residues.

The V and J genes are TRBV7-9 and TRBJ2-2; 8 bases line up with TRBD1. V shed 2 bases and J 5 bases; nucleotides not matched to a gene: 10. There are 17 residues in the CDR3. CDR1 and CDR2 from the germline V gene are SEHNR and FQNEAQ (reference sequence). The CDR3 loop reads CASSLLRTGLGTGELFF. CDR3 sequence (DNA): TGTGCCAGCAGCTTATTAAGGACAGGGCTCGGAACCGGGGAGCTGTTTTTT.

A few counts support this clone. The V gene is TRBV30, the J gene TRBJ2-1; perhaps TRBD1 as D (6 bases). V was clipped by 5 bases and J by 5 bases, with 16 bases between them. In germline, CDR1 is GTSNPN, CDR2 SVGIG (reference sequence). This CDR3 has 14 residues. The CDR3 loop reads CAWQPGTLNNEQFF. In DNA form, the CDR3 reads TGTGCCTGGCAACCCGGGACACTGAACAATGAGCAGTTCTTC.

V is TRBV28 and J is TRBJ2-7; 8 bases line up with TRBD2. The CDR3 length is 16 residues. Trimming took 2 bases from V and 3 from J; bases not matched to a gene: 9. The V gene's germline CDR1 is MDHEN and CDR2 SYDVKM. In nucleotides, the CDR3 is TGTGCCAGCAGTTTACCTTGGACTAGCCCGATCTACGAGCAGTACTTC. This gives the protein CASSLPWTSPIYEQYF.

The rearrangement links TRBV7-9 to TRBJ2-3; 8 bases line up with TRBD1. The length of the CDR3 is 14 residues. Germline CDR1 and CDR2: SEHNR and FQNEAQ (reference sequence). V gave up 5 bases and J gave up 3 bases; unmatched junction bases: 4. The CDR3 DNA sequence: TGTGCCAGCAGCCAAGGACAGGGAACAGATACGCAGTATTTT. This encodes CASSQGQGTDTQYF. Full variable domain (remainder filled in from reference TRBV7-9 and TRBJ2-3): DTGVSQNPRHKITKRGQNVTFRCDPISEHNRLYWYRQTLGQGPEFLTYFQNEAQLEKSRLLSDRFSAERPKGSFSTLEIQRTEQGDSAMYLCASSQGQGTDTQYFGPGTRLTVL.

J is TRBJ1-2 and V is TRBV25-1, with 7 bases aligning to TRBD1. The CDR3 is made up of 14 amino acids. CDR1 is MGHDK, CDR2 SYGVNS, per germline. The V gene end was trimmed by 3 bases and the J gene end by 3 bases; junction bases not matched to a gene: 4. CDR3 in amino acids: CASSEHGTDYGYTF. In nucleotides, the CDR3 is TGTGCCAGCAGTGAGCACGGGACAGACTATGGCTACACCTTC.

The sample holds a few counts of this clone. The chain is built from TRBV30 and TRBJ1-2; 8 nucleotides line up with TRBD1. The germline CDR1 and CDR2 sequences are GTSNPN and SVGIG (reference sequence). Trimming removed 2 bases from V and 5 bases from J; junction bases left unmatched: 7. This CDR3 spans 14 amino acids. The CDR3 loop reads CAWSLTGVGYGYTF. The CDR3 region has the DNA TGTGCCTGGAGTCTGACAGGGGTGGGGTATGGCTACACCTTC.

The genes are TRBV2 and TRBJ2-3; 8 nucleotides line up with TRBD1. CDR3 length equals 15 residues. V shed 7 bases, J shed 2 bases, and the junction held 8 bases outside the gene matches. Germline lookup yields CDR1 SNHLY and CDR2 FYNNEI. CDR3 amino acids: CASKGTGVNTDTQYF. The CDR3, as DNA: TGTGCCAGCAAGGGGACAGGCGTCAACACAGATACGCAGTATTTT.

This chain uses TRBV7-9 with TRBJ2-1, with a possible D match to TRBD1 (6 bases). The CDR3 runs 12 residues. V was shortened by 5 bases and J by 6 bases, with 8 bases between the two germline ends. Germline loops: CDR1 SEHNR, CDR2 FQNEAQ (reference sequence). The CDR3 protein is CASSQQGNEQFF. The CDR3, as DNA: TGTGCCAGCAGCCAACAGGGCAATGAGCAGTTCTTC.

The chain is built from TRBV29-1 and TRBJ1-1; 8 nucleotides agree with TRBD1. The germline V gene has CDR1 SQVTM and CDR2 ANQGSEA. V lost 8 bases, J lost 1 base, and 6 bases stayed unmatched. This CDR3 has 13 amino acids. CDR3 amino acids: CSSGQGTNTEAFF. The DNA of the CDR3 is TGCAGCTCAGGACAGGGCACGAACACTGAAGCTTTCTTT.

The V gene is TRBV6-5, the J gene TRBJ1-2; tentative D call: TRBD1 (5 bases). V was shortened by 7 bases and J by 8 bases, with 17 bases between the two germline ends. This CDR3 region has 13 residues. Germline V lookup: CDR1 MNHEY, CDR2 SVGAGI. The CDR3 reads CASNRGDGGGYTF. CDR3 sequence (DNA): TGTGCCAGCAATCGGGGGGATGGGGGGGGCTACACCTTC.

This chain links TRBV5-6 with TRBJ2-1; weak D call: TRBD1 (5 bases). CDR1 and CDR2 from the germline V gene are SGHDT and YYEEEE. CDR3 size: 17 residues. V lost 0 bases and J 0 bases, leaving 13 bases between the germline ends. CDR3 bases: TGTGCCAGCAGCTTGGGACAGTTTATAGGCTCCTACAATGAGCAGTTCTTC. This encodes CASSLGQFIGSYNEQFF.

The table lists this clone with a count of one. The chain employs TRBV5-1 and TRBJ2-7; possibly TRBD1 for D (6 bases). The CDR3 length is 15 residues. Trimming left V 4 bases short and J 5 bases short, with 19 bases between. Germline V gene data show CDR1 as SGHRS and CDR2 as YFSETQ. CDR3 sequence reads: CASSLTTGTRNEQYF. The CDR3, as DNA: TGCGCCAGCAGCCTAACGACAGGCACCCGGAACGAGCAGTACTTC.

The rearrangement uses TRBV10-1 and TRBJ1-1; unclear D gene. CDR1 and CDR2 (germline): WNHNN, SYGVQD (reference sequence). V lost 3 bases, J lost 4 bases, and 12 bases lay in between. This CDR3 has 14 residues. CDR3 sequence (DNA): TGCGCCAGCAGTGATGATTTGGCGGGCACTGAAGCTTTCTTT. This translates into CASSDDLAGTEAFF.

This chain uses TRBV25-1 with TRBJ2-7, with 7 bases lining up with TRBD1. The CDR3 contains 15 residues. J was trimmed by 5 bases and V by 6 bases; bases with no gene match: 13. Germline V gene sequence: CDR1 MGHDK, CDR2 SYGVNS. The DNA for the CDR3 is TGTGCCAGCAGAGCATTAGACAGGGATCGCAACGAGCAGTACTTC. It encodes CASRALDRDRNEQYF.

This clone was counted a single time. This chain links TRBV29-1 with TRBJ2-7, with 8 bases identical to TRBD1. J was trimmed by 3 bases and V by 0 bases; bases with no gene match: 4. Germline V gene lookup returns CDR1 SQVTM and CDR2 ANQGSEA. There are 14 residues in the CDR3. This chain's CDR3 is CSVEDKGQGYEQYF. In DNA form, the CDR3 reads TGCAGCGTTGAAGATAAAGGACAGGGCTACGAGCAGTACTTC.

This clone has just one count. The chain has TRBV28 and TRBJ2-7, with D possibly being TRBD1 (6 bases). The CDR3 has 16 amino acids. Germline lookup yields CDR1 MDHEN and CDR2 SYDVKM. V gave up 2 bases and J gave up 3 bases, with 17 bases separating them. The CDR3 loop is CASSLTPGHSYYEQYF. The CDR3 nucleotides read TGTGCCAGCAGTTTAACTCCGGGACACTCGTACTACGAGCAGTACTTC.

V is TRBV27 and J is TRBJ2-7, with 12 bases fitting TRBD2. This CDR3 is 15 amino acids long. CDR1 MNHEY and CDR2 SMNVEV come from the germline V gene (reference sequence). Trimming took 5 bases from V and 7 from J; bases not matched to a gene: 9. The chain's CDR3 is CASSPGTSGWVEQYF. DNA of the CDR3: TGTGCCAGCAGTCCTGGGACTAGCGGGTGGGTAGAGCAGTACTTC.

In DNA, the CDR3 is TGTGCCAGCTCACCACGGGGACTTGGCGATGCAGTGACCCAGTACTTC. This codes for CASSPRGLGDAVTQYF. The chain carries TRBV18 and TRBJ2-5; D possibly corresponds to TRBD2 (6 bases). Trimming removed 1 base at V and 7 bases at J, with 19 bases between. Germline-derived CDR1 and CDR2 are KGHSH and LQKENI. The CDR3 sequence is 16 residues long.

The CDR3 protein is CASSLDRNYGYTF. The CDR3 DNA follows: TGTGCCAGCAGCTTGGACAGGAACTATGGCTACACCTTC. The rearrangement uses TRBV5-6 and TRBJ1-2; tentatively, D is TRBD1 (5 bases). This CDR3 has 13 residues. V dropped 0 bases and J dropped 2 bases, with 5 bases sitting between them. Germline values: CDR1 SGHDT, CDR2 YYEEEE. Full variable domain (remainder filled in from reference TRBV5-6 and TRBJ1-2): DAGVTQSPTHLIKTRGQQVTLRCSPKSGHDTVSWYQQALGQGPQFIFQYYEEEERQRGNFPDRFSGHQFPNYSSELNVNALLLGDSALYLCASSLDRNYGYTFGSGTRLTVV.

This clone was seen a single time. V gene TRBV7-2 combines with J gene TRBJ1-4, with D possibly matching TRBD1 (5 bases). Germline values: CDR1 SGHTA, CDR2 FQGNSA. Trimming removed 5 bases from V and 5 bases from J, with 15 bases in between. CDR3 length: 15 residues. CDR3 residues: CASSQRDGGNEKLFF. Here the CDR3 DNA reads TGTGCCAGCAGCCAACGGGACGGGGGAAATGAAAAACTGTTTTTT. The full variable domain, in which reference TRBV7-2 and TRBJ1-4 provide the parts outside the CDR3, is GAGVSQSPSNKVTEKGKDVELRCDPISGHTALYWYRQSLGQGLEFLIYFQGNSAPDKSGLPSDRFSAERTGGSVSTLTIQRTQQEDSAVYLCASSQRDGGNEKLFFGSGTQLSVL.